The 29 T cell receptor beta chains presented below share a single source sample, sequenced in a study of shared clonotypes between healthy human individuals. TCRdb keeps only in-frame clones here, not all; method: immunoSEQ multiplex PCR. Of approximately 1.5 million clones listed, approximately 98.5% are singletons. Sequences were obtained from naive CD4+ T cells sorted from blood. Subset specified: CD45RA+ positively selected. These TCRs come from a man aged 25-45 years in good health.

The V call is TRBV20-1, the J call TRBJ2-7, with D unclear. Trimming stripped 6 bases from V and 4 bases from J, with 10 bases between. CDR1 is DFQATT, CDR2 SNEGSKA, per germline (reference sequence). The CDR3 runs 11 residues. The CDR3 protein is CSATRRYEQYF. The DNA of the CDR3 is TGCAGTGCCACGCGGAGATACGAGCAGTACTTC.

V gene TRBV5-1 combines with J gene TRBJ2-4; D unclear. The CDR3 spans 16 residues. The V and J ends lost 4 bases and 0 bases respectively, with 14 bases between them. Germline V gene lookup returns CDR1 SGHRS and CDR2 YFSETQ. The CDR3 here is CASSGIKRLAKNIQYF. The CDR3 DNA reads TGCGCCAGCAGCGGAATCAAACGATTAGCCAAAAACATTCAGTACTTC.

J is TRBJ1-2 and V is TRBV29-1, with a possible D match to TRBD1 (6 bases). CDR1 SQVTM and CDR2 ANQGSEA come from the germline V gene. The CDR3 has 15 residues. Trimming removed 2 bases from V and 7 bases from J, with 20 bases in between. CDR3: CSVESQGFYYSGYTF. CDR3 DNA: TGCAGCGTTGAATCACAGGGATTCTACTACTCTGGCTACACCTTC.

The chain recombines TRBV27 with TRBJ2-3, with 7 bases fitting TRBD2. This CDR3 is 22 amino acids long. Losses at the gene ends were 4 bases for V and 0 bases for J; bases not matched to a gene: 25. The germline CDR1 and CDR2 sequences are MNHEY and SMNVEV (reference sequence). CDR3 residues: CASSSHGPRPKETSSSTDTQYF. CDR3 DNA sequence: TGTGCCAGCAGTTCACACGGTCCTCGACCTAAAGAGACTAGCAGTAGCACAGATACGCAGTATTTT.

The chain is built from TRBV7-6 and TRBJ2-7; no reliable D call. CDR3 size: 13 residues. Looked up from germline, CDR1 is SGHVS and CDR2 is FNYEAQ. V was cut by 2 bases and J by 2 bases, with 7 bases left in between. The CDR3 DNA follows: TGTGCCAGCAGCTTATCAGAGACCTACGAGCAGTACTTC. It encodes CASSLSETYEQYF.

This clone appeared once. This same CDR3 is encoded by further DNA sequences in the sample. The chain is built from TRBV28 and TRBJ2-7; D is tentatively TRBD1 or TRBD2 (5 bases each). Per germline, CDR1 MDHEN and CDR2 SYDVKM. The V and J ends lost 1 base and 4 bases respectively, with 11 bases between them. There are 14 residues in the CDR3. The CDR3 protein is CASSLLAGSYEQYF. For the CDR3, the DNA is TGTGCCAGCAGTTTATTGGCAGGGAGTTACGAGCAGTACTTC.

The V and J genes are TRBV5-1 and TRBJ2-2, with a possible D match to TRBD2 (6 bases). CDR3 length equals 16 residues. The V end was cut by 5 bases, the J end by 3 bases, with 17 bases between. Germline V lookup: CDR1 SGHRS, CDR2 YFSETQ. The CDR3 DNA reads TGCGCCAGCAGATCGGAGGGGTTTGAGCACACCGGGGAGCTGTTTTTT. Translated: CASRSEGFEHTGELFF.

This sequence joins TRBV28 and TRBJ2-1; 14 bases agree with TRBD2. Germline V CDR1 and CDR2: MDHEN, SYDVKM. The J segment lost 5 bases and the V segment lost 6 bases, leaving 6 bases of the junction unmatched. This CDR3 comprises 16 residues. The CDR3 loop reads CASRLEGLAGDNEQFF. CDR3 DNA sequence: TGTGCCAGCAGGTTGGAGGGACTAGCGGGAGACAATGAGCAGTTCTTC.

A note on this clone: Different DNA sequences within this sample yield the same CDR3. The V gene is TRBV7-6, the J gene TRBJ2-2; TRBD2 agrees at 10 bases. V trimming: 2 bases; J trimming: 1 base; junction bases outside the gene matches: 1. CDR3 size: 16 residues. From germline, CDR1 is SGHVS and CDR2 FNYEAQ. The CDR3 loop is CASSLRTSGNTGELFF. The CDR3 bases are TGTGCCAGCAGCTTACGGACTAGCGGGAACACCGGGGAGCTGTTTTTT.

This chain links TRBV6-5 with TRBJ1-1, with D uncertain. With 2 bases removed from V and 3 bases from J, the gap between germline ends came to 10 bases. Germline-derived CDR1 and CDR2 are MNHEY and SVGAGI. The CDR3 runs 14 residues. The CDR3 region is CASSYATGHTEAFF. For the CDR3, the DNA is TGTGCCAGCAGTTACGCCACGGGTCACACTGAAGCTTTCTTT.

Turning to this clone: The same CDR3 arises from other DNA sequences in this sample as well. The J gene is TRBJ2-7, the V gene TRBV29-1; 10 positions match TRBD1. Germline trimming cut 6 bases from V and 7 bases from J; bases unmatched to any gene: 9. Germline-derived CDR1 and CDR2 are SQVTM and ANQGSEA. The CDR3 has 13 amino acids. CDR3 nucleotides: TGCAGCGTCTCCGGGACAGGGGTTGGGGAGCAGTACTTC. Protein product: CSVSGTGVGEQYF.

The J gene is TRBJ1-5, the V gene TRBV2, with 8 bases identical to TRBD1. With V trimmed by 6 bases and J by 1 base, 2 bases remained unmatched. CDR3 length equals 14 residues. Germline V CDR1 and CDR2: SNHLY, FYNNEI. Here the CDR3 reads CASRDRGSNQPQHF. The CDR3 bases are TGTGCCAGCAGAGACAGGGGAAGCAATCAGCCCCAGCATTTT.

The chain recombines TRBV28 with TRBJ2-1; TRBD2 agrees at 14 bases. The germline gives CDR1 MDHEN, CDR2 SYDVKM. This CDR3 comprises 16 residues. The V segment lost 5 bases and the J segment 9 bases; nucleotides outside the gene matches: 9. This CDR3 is CASSTTSGRAYSEQFF. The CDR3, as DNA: TGTGCCAGCAGTACGACTAGCGGGAGGGCCTATAGTGAGCAGTTCTTC.

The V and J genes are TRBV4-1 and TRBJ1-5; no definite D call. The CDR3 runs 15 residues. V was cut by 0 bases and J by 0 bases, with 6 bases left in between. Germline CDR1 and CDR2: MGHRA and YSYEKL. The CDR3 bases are TGCGCCAGCAGCCAAGATGCGAATAGCAATCAGCCCCAGCATTTT. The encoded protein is CASSQDANSNQPQHF.

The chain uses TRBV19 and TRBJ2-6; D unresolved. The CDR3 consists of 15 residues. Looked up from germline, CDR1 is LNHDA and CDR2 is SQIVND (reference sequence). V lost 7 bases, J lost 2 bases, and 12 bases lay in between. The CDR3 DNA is TGTGCCAGTATGTATCGGACGACTGGGGCCAACGTCCTGACTTTC. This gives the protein CASMYRTTGANVLTF.

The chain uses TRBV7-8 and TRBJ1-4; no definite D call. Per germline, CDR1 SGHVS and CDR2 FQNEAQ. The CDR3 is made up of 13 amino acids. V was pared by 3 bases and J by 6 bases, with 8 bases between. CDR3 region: CASSLGGDEKLFF. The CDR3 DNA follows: TGTGCCAGCAGCTTGGGCGGGGATGAAAAACTGTTTTTT.

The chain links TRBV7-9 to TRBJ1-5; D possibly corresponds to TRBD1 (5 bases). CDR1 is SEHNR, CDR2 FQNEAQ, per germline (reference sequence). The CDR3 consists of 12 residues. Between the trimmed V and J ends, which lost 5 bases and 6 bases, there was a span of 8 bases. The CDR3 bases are TGTGCCAGCAGCGCAGGGATTCAGCCCCAGCATTTT. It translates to CASSAGIQPQHF.

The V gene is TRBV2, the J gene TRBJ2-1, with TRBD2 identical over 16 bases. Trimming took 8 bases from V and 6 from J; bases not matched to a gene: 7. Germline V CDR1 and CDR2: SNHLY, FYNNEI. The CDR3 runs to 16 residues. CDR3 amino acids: CASSGTSGRAGNEQFF. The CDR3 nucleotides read TGTGCCAGCTCCGGGACTAGCGGGAGGGCCGGCAATGAGCAGTTCTTC.

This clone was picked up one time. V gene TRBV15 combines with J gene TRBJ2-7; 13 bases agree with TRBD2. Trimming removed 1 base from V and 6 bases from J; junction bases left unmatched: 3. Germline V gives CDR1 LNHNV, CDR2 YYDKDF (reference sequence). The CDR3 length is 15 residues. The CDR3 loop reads CATSRGGTSGTEQYF. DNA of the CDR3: TGTGCCACCAGCAGAGGGGGGACTAGCGGGACCGAGCAGTACTTC.

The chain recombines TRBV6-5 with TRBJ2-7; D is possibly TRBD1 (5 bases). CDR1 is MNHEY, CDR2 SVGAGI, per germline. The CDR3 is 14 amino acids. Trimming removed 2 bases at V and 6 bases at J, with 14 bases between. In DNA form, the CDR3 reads TGTGCCAGCAGTTACGCGTACAGGTCGACCGAGCAGTACTTC. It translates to CASSYAYRSTEQYF.

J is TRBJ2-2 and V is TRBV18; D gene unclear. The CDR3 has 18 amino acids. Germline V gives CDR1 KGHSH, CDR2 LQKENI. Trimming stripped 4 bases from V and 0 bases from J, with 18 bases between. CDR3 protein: CASSQPIPRSSNTGELFF. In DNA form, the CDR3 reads TGTGCCAGCTCACAACCTATCCCACGTTCTTCGAACACCGGGGAGCTGTTTTTT.

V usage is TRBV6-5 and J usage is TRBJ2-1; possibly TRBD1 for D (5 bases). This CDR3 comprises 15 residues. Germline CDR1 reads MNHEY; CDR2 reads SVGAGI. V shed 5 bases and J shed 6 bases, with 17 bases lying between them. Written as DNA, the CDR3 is TGTGCCAGCAGTCCGGACATCCCGCCTGCCAATGAGCAGTTCTTC. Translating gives CASSPDIPPANEQFF.

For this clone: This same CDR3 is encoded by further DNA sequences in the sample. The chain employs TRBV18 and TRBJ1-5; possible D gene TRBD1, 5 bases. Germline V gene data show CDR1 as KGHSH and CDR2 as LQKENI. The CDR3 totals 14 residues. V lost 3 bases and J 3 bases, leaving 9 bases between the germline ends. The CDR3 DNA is TGTGCCAGCTCACCTACAGGTAACAATCAGCCCCAGCATTTT. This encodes CASSPTGNNQPQHF. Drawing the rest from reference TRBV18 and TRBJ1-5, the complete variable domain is NAGVMQNPRHLVRRRGQEARLRCSPMKGHSHVYWYRQLPEEGLKFMVYLQKENIIDESGMPKERFSAEFPKEGPSILRIQQVVRGDSAAYFCASSPTGNNQPQHFGDGTRLSIL.

The CDR3 DNA is TGCGCCAGCCGAGAGGCGAGGGAAAACATTCAGTACTTC. It encodes CASREARENIQYF. The rearrangement uses TRBV5-1 and TRBJ2-4; TRBD2 is a possible D gene (5 bases). V shed 7 bases and J shed 5 bases, with 13 bases lying between them. The V gene's germline CDR1 is SGHRS and CDR2 YFSETQ. The CDR3 runs to 13 residues.

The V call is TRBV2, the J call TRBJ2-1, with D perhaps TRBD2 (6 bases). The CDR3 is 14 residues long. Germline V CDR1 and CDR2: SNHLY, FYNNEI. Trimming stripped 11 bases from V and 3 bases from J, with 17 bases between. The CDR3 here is CAYSSGQSYNEQFF. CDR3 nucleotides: TGTGCCTACTCAAGCGGGCAGAGCTACAATGAGCAGTTCTTC. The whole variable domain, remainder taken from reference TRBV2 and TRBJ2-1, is EPEVTQTPSHQVTQMGQEVILRCVPISNHLYFYWYRQILGQKVEFLVSFYNNEISEKSEIFDDQFSVERPDGSNFTLKIRSTKLEDSAMYFCAYSSGQSYNEQFFGPGTRLTVL.

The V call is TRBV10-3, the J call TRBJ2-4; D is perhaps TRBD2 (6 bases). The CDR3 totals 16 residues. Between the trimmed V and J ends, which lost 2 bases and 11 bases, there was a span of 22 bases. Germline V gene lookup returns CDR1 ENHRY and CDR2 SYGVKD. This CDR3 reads CAISEISGLLKGVQYF. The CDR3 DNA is TGTGCCATCAGTGAGATTTCTGGACTACTAAAAGGCGTTCAGTACTTC.

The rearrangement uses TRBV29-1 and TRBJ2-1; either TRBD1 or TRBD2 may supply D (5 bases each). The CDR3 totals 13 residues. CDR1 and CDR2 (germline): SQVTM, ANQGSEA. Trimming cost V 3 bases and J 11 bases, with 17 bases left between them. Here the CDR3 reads CSVDNQGWGKQFF. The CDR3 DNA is TGCAGCGTTGATAATCAGGGTTGGGGGAAGCAGTTCTTC.

DNA for the CDR3: TGCGCCAGCAGCACCCGGGACAGGGGCACCGGGGAGCTGTTTTTT. Residues: CASSTRDRGTGELFF. This chain connects TRBV5-1 to TRBJ2-2; 10 positions match TRBD1. J was trimmed by 4 bases and V by 4 bases; bases with no gene match: 4. The CDR3 runs to 15 residues. Germline V lookup: CDR1 SGHRS, CDR2 YFSETQ.

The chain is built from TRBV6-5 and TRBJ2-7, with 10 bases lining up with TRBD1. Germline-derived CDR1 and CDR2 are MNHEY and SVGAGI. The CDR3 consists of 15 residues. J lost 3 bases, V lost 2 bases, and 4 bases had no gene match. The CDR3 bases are TGTGCCAGCAGTTACGAGGGACAGGGGTACTACGAGCAGTACTTC. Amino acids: CASSYEGQGYYEQYF.